What follows are 14 T cell receptor beta chains derived from one specimen sequenced in a study of blood T cell repertoires in COVID-19 (dated by TCRdb to about 2020). The library was generated by the immunoSEQ multiplex PCR assay. The clones in this table, taken by TCRdb from immuneACCESS, are in-frame only. Not every clone is retained; where verified, under half of the shortfall comes from an unresolved V gene, and the cause of the rest is unknown. This sample lists tens of thousands of clones; around four fifths were detected once. Approximately 1.7% of the sample rests with the top ten. The sequenced material came from peripheral blood. These receptors all come from an older woman with acute or convalescent COVID-19.

The gene calls are TRBV7-2 and TRBJ2-7; TRBD2 matches at 10 bases. The CDR3 spans 16 residues. The V gene's germline CDR1 is SGHTA and CDR2 FQGNSA. V lost 5 bases, J lost 6 bases, and 13 bases stayed unmatched. CDR3 bases: TGTGCCAGCAGCCTGTCCAGCGGGGGGGGCCAATCCGAGCAGTACTTC. Translating it yields CASSLSSGGGQSEQYF.

The chain links TRBV5-1 to TRBJ2-4; 10 nucleotides line up with TRBD1. V was clipped by 4 bases and J by 8 bases; unmatched bases: 9. Germline values: CDR1 SGHRS, CDR2 YFSETQ. This CDR3 region has 15 residues. As DNA, the CDR3 is TGCGCCAGCAGCACCCCGGACAGGGGGGGAGACATTCAGTACTTC. Its protein product is CASSTPDRGGDIQYF.

The chain carries TRBV7-3 and TRBJ2-1; D unclear. Germline CDR1 reads SGHTA; CDR2 reads FQGTGA. This CDR3 region has 14 residues. Trimming shortened V by 0 bases and J by 5 bases, and 8 bases separated the two germline ends. The CDR3 is CASSLTARDNEQFF. The CDR3 nucleotides read TGTGCCAGCAGCTTAACTGCTCGAGACAATGAGCAGTTCTTC.

The chain carries TRBV19 and TRBJ1-1; the D gene is possibly TRBD1 (6 bases). This CDR3 is 18 amino acids long. Trimming removed 4 bases from V and 3 bases from J, with 24 bases in between. Germline-derived CDR1 and CDR2 are LNHDA and SQIVND (reference sequence). CDR3 coding DNA: TGTGCCAGTAGTACGAGGGGGAGAGGACAGTCGAGGGACACTGAAGCTTTCTTT. Protein: CASSTRGRGQSRDTEAFF.

This CDR3 reads CASSIGRRSSYNSPLHF. The CDR3 DNA reads as TGTGCCAGTAGTATAGGGAGAAGGAGCTCCTATAATTCACCCCTCCACTTT. The chain couples TRBV19 to TRBJ1-6; D gene unclear. This CDR3 spans 17 amino acids. The germline CDR1 and CDR2 sequences are LNHDA and SQIVND (reference sequence). With 1 base removed from V and 0 bases from J, the gap between germline ends came to 10 bases.

V usage is TRBV9 and J usage is TRBJ2-5, with TRBD2 identical over 9 bases. Losses at the gene ends were 0 bases for V and 1 base for J; bases not matched to a gene: 7. The CDR3 runs to 17 residues. Germline assignment: CDR1 SGDLS and CDR2 YYNGEE. Here the CDR3 DNA reads TGTGCCAGCAGCGTAGCGGGCGGAGCGGGGGGCCAAGAGACCCAGTACTTC. Protein sequence: CASSVAGGAGGQETQYF.

The rearrangement joins TRBV5-5 to TRBJ2-1; the match to TRBD1 covers 9 bases. Looked up from germline, CDR1 is SGHKS and CDR2 is YYEKEE (reference sequence). The CDR3 loop spans 16 amino acids. V shed 0 bases, J shed 0 bases, and the junction held 1 base outside the gene matches. The CDR3 DNA follows: TGTGCCAGCAGCTTGGAGGGACAGGGCTCCTACAATGAGCAGTTCTTC. This gives the protein CASSLEGQGSYNEQFF.

V and J are TRBV19 and TRBJ2-1; 9 positions agree with TRBD1. The V and J ends lost 4 bases and 0 bases, in that order; junction bases with no gene match: 10. Germline lookup yields CDR1 LNHDA and CDR2 SQIVND (reference sequence). This CDR3 is 18 amino acids long. The CDR3 DNA is TGTGCCAGTAGTAGGGGACAGGGACTACCTAGCTCCTACAATGAGCAGTTCTTC. Its translation: CASSRGQGLPSSYNEQFF.

The V and J genes are TRBV29-1 and TRBJ1-2; D remains ambiguous. Per the germline V gene, CDR1 is SQVTM and CDR2 is ANQGSEA. V was cut by 6 bases and J by 5 bases, with 10 bases left in between. This CDR3 region has 11 residues. The CDR3 DNA sequence: TGCAGCGTGGCCCCTCTTTATGGCTACACCTTC. It codes for CSVAPLYGYTF.

The sample holds one count of this clone. The genes are TRBV5-1 and TRBJ2-2; 8 nucleotides align to TRBD2. V trimming: 4 bases; J trimming: 4 bases; junction bases outside the gene matches: 6. Germline V gene data show CDR1 as SGHRS and CDR2 as YFSETQ. This CDR3 has 15 amino acids. Written as DNA, the CDR3 is TGCGCCAGCAGCCACAGCGGGAGTGGCACCGGGGAGCTGTTTTTT. This encodes CASSHSGSGTGELFF.

V is TRBV4-1 and J is TRBJ1-2; possibly TRBD1 for D (6 bases). V was trimmed by 1 base and J by 7 bases, leaving 16 bases between them. Germline-derived CDR1 and CDR2 are MGHRA and YSYEKL. The CDR3 contains 15 residues. In nucleotides, the CDR3 is TGCGCCAGCAGCCAAGTGCCGGGGGGCTTAAGTGGCTACACCTTC. It encodes CASSQVPGGLSGYTF.

This sequence joins TRBV7-2 and TRBJ1-1, with no clear D. V lost 1 base and J 1 base, leaving 10 bases between the germline ends. The CDR3 runs to 15 residues. Per germline, CDR1 SGHTA and CDR2 FQGNSA. Written as DNA, the CDR3 is TGTGCCAGCAGCTTAGAGAGACTAAGGAACACTGAAGCTTTCTTT. This translates into CASSLERLRNTEAFF.

V usage is TRBV30 and J usage is TRBJ2-7; D unresolved. Germline CDR1 is GTSNPN and CDR2 is SVGIG (reference sequence). V lost 0 bases and J lost 3, with 15 bases in between. The CDR3 is made up of 15 amino acids. The CDR3: CAWSVQFGGSYEQYF. The CDR3 bases are TGTGCCTGGAGTGTACAGTTCGGTGGCAGCTACGAGCAGTACTTC.

This chain links TRBV6-9 with TRBJ2-7; 9 bases map to TRBD1. The CDR3 has 15 residues. With 4 bases clipped from V and 4 bases from J, the junction kept 8 bases outside the gene matches. Germline V CDR1 and CDR2: MNHGY, SVAAGI. DNA for the CDR3: TGTGCCAGCAGTTCAAGGGGGACAGGGAGGTACGAGCAGTACTTC. Translating gives CASSSRGTGRYEQYF.